The 6 T cell receptor beta chains listed next were all sequenced from one sample in a study of CD8 T cells in Susac syndrome. Random-hexamer reverse transcription was applied to about 0.45 to 1 ug RNA. TCRdb reprocessed the immunoSEQ multiplex PCR reads via MiXCR and lists one record per CDR3 protein. The table lists roughly 80,000 distinct CDR3 sequences, about 91% of them singletons. Material: CD8+ T cells from PBMCs. The receptors were gathered from a human donor with multiple sclerosis.

The rearrangement uses TRBV7-2 and TRBJ2-6, with D perhaps TRBD1 (6 bases). CDR1 and CDR2 (germline): SGHTA, FQGNSA. The length of the CDR3 is 16 residues. Trimming stripped 5 bases from V and 2 bases from J, with 13 bases between. In DNA form, the CDR3 reads TGTGCCAGCAGCCCACCGGACAGACCTGGGGCCAACGTCCTGACTTTC. Protein product: CASSPPDRPGANVLTF.

The V and J genes are TRBV5-6 and TRBJ2-6, with unresolved D. CDR3 size: 18 residues. V was cut by 3 bases and J by 4 bases, with 20 bases left in between. Per the germline V gene, CDR1 is SGHDT and CDR2 is YYEEEE. CDR3 amino acids: CASSSVTQSRMGANVLTF. CDR3 coding DNA: TGTGCCAGCAGCTCAGTGACACAAAGCAGGATGGGGGCCAACGTCCTGACTTTC.

The V and J genes are TRBV7-8 and TRBJ2-7; D tentatively fits TRBD1 or TRBD2 (6 bases each). Germline assignment: CDR1 SGHVS and CDR2 FQNEAQ. The V end lost 0 bases, the J end lost 4 bases, and 13 bases lay between the germline ends. The CDR3 is 15 amino acids. CDR3: CASSLAGGAVYEQYF. Here the CDR3 DNA reads TGTGCCAGCAGCTTAGCCGGGGGCGCTGTATACGAGCAGTACTTC.

J is TRBJ2-7 and V is TRBV2; TRBD1 or TRBD2 may be the D gene (5 bases each). Germline V gene lookup returns CDR1 SNHLY and CDR2 FYNNEI. The CDR3 is made up of 13 amino acids. V shed 2 bases and J shed 5 bases, with 10 bases lying between them. The CDR3 spells CASSEPGTHEQYF. As DNA, the CDR3 is TGTGCCAGCAGTGAACCAGGGACCCACGAGCAGTACTTC.

This clonotype was recorded only once. The chain joins TRBV29-1 to TRBJ1-2; TRBD1 agrees at 7 bases. The trim removed 1 base at V and 4 bases at J, leaving 3 bases unmatched. Germline values: CDR1 SQVTM, CDR2 ANQGSEA. CDR3 size: 13 residues. The CDR3 region is CSVEGGDSYGYTF. The CDR3 nucleotides are TGCAGCGTTGAAGGGGGGGACAGCTATGGCTACACCTTC.

The rearrangement joins TRBV9 to TRBJ2-3; TRBD1 aligns across 11 bases. This CDR3 region has 16 residues. Germline CDR1 is SGDLS and CDR2 is YYNGEE. J lost 3 bases, V lost 3 bases, and 6 bases had no gene match. In nucleotides, the CDR3 is TGTGCCAGCAGCGCCCGGACAGGGGGCAATACAGATACGCAGTATTTT. It translates to CASSARTGGNTDTQYF. Full variable domain (missing parts from reference TRBV9 and TRBJ2-3): DSGVTQTPKHLITATGQRVTLRCSPRSGDLSVYWYQQSLDQGLQFLIQYYNGEERAKGNILERFSAQQFPDLHSELNLSSLELGDSALYFCASSARTGGNTDTQYFGPGTRLTVL.